One sample yielded the 23 T cell receptor beta chains listed below, sequenced in a study of T cell repertoires in cytomegalovirus infection. One entry per CDR3 protein results from TCRdb running MiXCR on the reads. The profile covers around 89,000 distinct CDR3 sequences, with 29% appearing a single time and approximately 71% taken by the ten largest. These receptors have no identified antigens. The sample was CD8+ T cells from cultured PBMCs, taken from culture after CMV antigen stimulation. Receptors originate from a human donor in good health (CMV status not recorded). Some clones in this sample may be carry-over from other donors' samples.

The chain couples TRBV28 to TRBJ2-5; D is possibly TRBD2 (6 bases). This CDR3 contains 14 residues. Germline V lookup: CDR1 MDHEN, CDR2 SYDVKM. Trimming cost V 2 bases and J 5 bases, with 12 bases left between them. CDR3 sequence reads: CASSLVEGWETQYF. The CDR3 nucleotides read TGTGCCAGCAGTTTAGTGGAGGGGTGGGAGACCCAGTACTTC.

This clonotype was detected ten times or more. The chain links TRBV5-8 to TRBJ1-4; D uncertain. This CDR3 comprises 15 residues. V gave up 6 bases and J gave up 7 bases, with 19 bases separating them. Germline V gives CDR1 SGHTS, CDR2 YDEGEE. The CDR3 DNA reads as TGTGCCAGCATCCCTTGGAAGGGTGGGAGTGAAAAACTGTTTTTT. Residues: CASIPWKGGSEKLFF.

This clonotype was counted only a few times. The chain combines TRBV4-1 with TRBJ1-2; TRBD1 might be the D (6 bases). The germline CDR1 and CDR2 sequences are MGHRA and YSYEKL. V was pared by 0 bases and J by 0 bases, with 8 bases between. CDR3 length equals 15 residues. The CDR3 DNA reads as TGCGCCAGCAGCCAAGACCGGACAGCTAACTATGGCTACACCTTC. Residues: CASSQDRTANYGYTF.

The chain is built from TRBV7-8 and TRBJ1-5, with D unresolved. With 0 bases removed from V and 6 bases from J, the gap between germline ends came to 12 bases. CDR3 size: 15 residues. Germline V gene data show CDR1 as SGHVS and CDR2 as FQNEAQ. CDR3 amino acids: CASSLASQWAQPQHF. CDR3 nucleotides: TGTGCCAGCAGCTTAGCGAGCCAGTGGGCTCAGCCCCAGCATTTT.

J is TRBJ2-7 and V is TRBV27; 7 bases agree with TRBD2. The CDR3 consists of 14 residues. Trimming removed 5 bases from V and 2 bases from J; junction bases left unmatched: 6. Germline V CDR1 and CDR2: MNHEY, SMNVEV (reference sequence). The DNA for the CDR3 is TGTGCCAGCAGTACCCCCGGGAGGACCTACGAGCAGTACTTC. It translates to CASSTPGRTYEQYF.

The chain uses TRBV10-3 and TRBJ2-1; the match to TRBD2 covers 9 bases. Per the germline V gene, CDR1 is ENHRY and CDR2 is SYGVKD. The CDR3 consists of 14 residues. The junction had 3 bases not matched to a gene; V was cut back by 0 bases and J by 9 bases. In DNA, the CDR3 is TGTGCCATCAGTGAGTCGCGGGGGGGCTTTGAGCAGTTCTTC. Its translation is CAISESRGGFEQFF.

The chain is built from TRBV20-1 and TRBJ2-1; TRBD2 matches at 10 bases. There are 15 residues in the CDR3. The V gene end was trimmed by 5 bases and the J gene end by 7 bases; junction bases not matched to a gene: 11. From germline, CDR1 is DFQATT and CDR2 SNEGSKA (reference sequence). The CDR3 spells CSAPLSGGAGNEQFF. The CDR3 bases are TGCAGTGCTCCTCTCAGCGGGGGGGCGGGGAATGAGCAGTTCTTC.

With respect to this clonotype: A clone one base away is much larger, so this may be a read error. The chain recombines TRBV7-8 with TRBJ1-2, with D maybe TRBD1 (5 bases). The V and J ends lost 4 bases and 9 bases respectively, with 18 bases between them. CDR3 length equals 14 residues. CDR1 is SGHVS and CDR2 is FQNEAQ in the germline V gene. The DNA for the CDR3 is TGTGCCAGCAGCTCCAACAGGCGAAGTTTACGCTACACCTTC. This gives the protein CASSSNRRSLRYTF.

This chain's CDR3 is CASSPDDRANTEAFF. In DNA, the CDR3 is TGTGCCAGCTCACCTGACGACAGGGCGAACACTGAAGCTTTCTTT. J is TRBJ1-1 and V is TRBV18, with TRBD1 identical over 7 bases. This CDR3 region has 15 residues. From germline, CDR1 is KGHSH and CDR2 LQKENI. With 3 bases clipped from V and 1 base from J, the junction kept 5 bases outside the gene matches.

This clonotype came up a few times. CDR3 nucleotides: TGTGCCAGCAGCTTAGGTGGGGGACAGGTGGGCTACGAGCAGTACTTC. Its protein product is CASSLGGGQVGYEQYF. The gene calls are TRBV7-6 and TRBJ2-7, with 8 bases aligning to TRBD1. The CDR3 is 16 residues long. Germline values: CDR1 SGHVS, CDR2 FNYEAQ. The trim removed 1 base at V and 3 bases at J, leaving 8 bases unmatched.

J is TRBJ2-1 and V is TRBV7-8; D is undetermined. The V gene lost 1 base and the J gene lost 6 bases, with 13 bases spanning the gap. The V gene's germline CDR1 is SGHVS and CDR2 FQNEAQ. CDR3 length: 15 residues. The DNA for the CDR3 is TGTGCCAGCAGCTTAGATCTGGGTTGGCGCAATGAGCAGTTCTTC. The encoded protein is CASSLDLGWRNEQFF.

J is TRBJ2-4 and V is TRBV11-2; perhaps TRBD2 as D (6 bases). CDR3 length: 16 amino acids. With 5 bases removed from V and 0 bases from J, the gap between germline ends came to 14 bases. Germline V gene sequence: CDR1 SGHAT, CDR2 FQNNGV. Here the CDR3 reads CASSPGSGVAKNIQYF. The CDR3 DNA is TGTGCCAGCAGCCCTGGTAGCGGAGTAGCCAAAAACATTCAGTACTTC. The full variable domain, rest sourced from reference TRBV11-2 and TRBJ2-4, is EAGVAQSPRYKIIEKRQSVAFWCNPISGHATLYWYQQILGQGPKLLIQFQNNGVVDDSQLPKDRFSAERLKGVDSTLKIQPAKLEDSAVYLCASSPGSGVAKNIQYFGAGTRLSVL.

J is TRBJ1-1 and V is TRBV7-6, with 9 bases identical to TRBD1. Germline V gives CDR1 SGHVS, CDR2 FNYEAQ. CDR3 length equals 16 residues. J gave up 2 bases and V 5 bases, and 9 bases lay outside the gene matches. The CDR3, as DNA: TGTGCCAGCAGCAACGCACAGGGGGCTAGCAACACTGAAGCTTTCTTT. Its protein is CASSNAQGASNTEAFF.

This clonotype showed up just a few times. The rearrangement uses TRBV6-6 and TRBJ2-3; D may be TRBD1 or TRBD2 (5 bases each). Germline-derived CDR1 and CDR2 are MNHNY and SVGAGI (reference sequence). This CDR3 is 17 amino acids long. Trimming removed 2 bases from V and 4 bases from J, with 19 bases in between. CDR3 region: CASSYNRGPRFPDTQYF. Here the CDR3 DNA reads TGTGCCAGCAGTTACAACCGGGGACCCCGTTTCCCAGATACGCAGTATTTT.

With respect to this clonotype: One end of the junction varies from germline; a read error may be responsible. The chain combines TRBV7-4 with TRBJ1-5; D not certain. The CDR3 covers 17 residues. Germline V gene sequence: CDR1 SGHVT, CDR2 SQSDAQ. The CDR3 here is CVSSLKPRHSSNQPQHF. The DNA of the CDR3 is TGTGTCAGCAGCTTAAAGCCCCGACACTCTAGCAATCAGCCCCAGCATTTT.

This clonotype was seen a few times. The chain carries TRBV19 and TRBJ2-5; D is undetermined. With 5 bases removed from V and 1 base from J, the gap between germline ends came to 8 bases. CDR1 is LNHDA, CDR2 SQIVND, per germline (reference sequence). This CDR3 comprises 13 residues. The CDR3 protein is CASSRPPQETQYF. CDR3 sequence (DNA): TGTGCCAGTAGTCGACCCCCCCAAGAGACCCAGTACTTC. Using reference TRBV19 and TRBJ2-5 for the parts outside the CDR3, the full variable domain is DGGITQSPKYLFRKEGQNVTLSCEQNLNHDAMYWYRQDPGQGLRLIYYSQIVNDFQKGDIAEGYSVSREKKESFPLTVTSAQKNPTAFYLCASSRPPQETQYFGPGTRLLVL.

The table lists this clonotype with a few counts. The rearrangement links TRBV20-1 to TRBJ2-7, with D tentatively TRBD1 or TRBD2 (5 bases each). The V end was cut by 0 bases, the J end by 9 bases, with 9 bases between. Germline-derived CDR1 and CDR2 are DFQATT and SNEGSKA (reference sequence). The CDR3 extends over 11 amino acids. CDR3 in DNA: TGCAGTGCTAGAGATTTGGGGGTGCAGTACTTC. Its translation: CSARDLGVQYF.

The chain has TRBV27 and TRBJ2-1; 16 bases map to TRBD2. The CDR3 is 15 residues long. The germline gives CDR1 MNHEY, CDR2 SMNVEV (reference sequence). Trimming at V came to 3 bases and at J to 10 bases, leaving 3 bases not matched to a gene. CDR3 in amino acids: CASSFGTSGGAEQFF. The CDR3 DNA reads TGTGCCAGCAGTTTTGGGACTAGCGGGGGGGCGGAGCAGTTCTTC.

This sequence joins TRBV12-3 or TRBV12-4 and TRBJ2-1; D not resolved. V was cut by 1 base and J by 5 bases, with 6 bases left in between. The CDR3 runs 13 residues. The CDR3: CASSLEWDNEQFF. The CDR3 DNA reads as TGTGCCAGCAGTTTAGAGTGGGACAATGAGCAGTTCTTC.

This clonotype was seen a few times. The chain recombines TRBV2 with TRBJ1-2; D is ambiguous. V lost 9 bases to trimming and J lost 3 bases, with 14 bases between them. The germline CDR1 and CDR2 sequences are SNHLY and FYNNEI. The CDR3 is 13 residues long. The CDR3 DNA follows: TGTGCCAGGTCAAACCAGGCGGACTATGGCTACACCTTC. Amino acids: CARSNQADYGYTF.

A remark on this clonotype: A much bigger clone sits one base away, suggesting this may be a read error. This chain joins TRBV7-2 and TRBJ1-6, with D tentatively TRBD1 (5 bases). This CDR3 is built from 14 residues. V lost 4 bases, J lost 7 bases, and 11 bases lay in between. The V gene's germline CDR1 is SGHTA and CDR2 FQGNSA. The CDR3 DNA follows: TGTGCCAGCAGCTGGGGGGGGGTGAATTCACCCCTCCACTTT. Its translation is CASSWGGVNSPLHF.

This clonotype was counted only a few times. The CDR3 nucleotides read TGTGCCAGCAGCCTTCTAGGACCGGACTATGGCTACACCTTC. Translated, it gives CASSLLGPDYGYTF. This rearrangement joins TRBV7-9 to TRBJ1-2; no definite D call. V was pared by 5 bases and J by 3 bases, with 13 bases between. CDR3 length equals 14 residues. Germline CDR1 is SEHNR and CDR2 is FQNEAQ (reference sequence).

V gene TRBV7-6 combines with J gene TRBJ2-3, with D possibly TRBD2 on 5 matching bases. Germline V gene data show CDR1 as SGHVS and CDR2 as FNYEAQ. This CDR3 region has 16 residues. V gave up 0 bases and J gave up 5 bases, with 15 bases separating them. The chain's CDR3 is CASSLAWSGNGDTQYF. Here the CDR3 DNA reads TGTGCCAGCAGCTTAGCTTGGTCGGGGAACGGAGATACGCAGTATTTT. Drawing the rest from reference TRBV7-6 and TRBJ2-3, the complete variable domain is GAGVSQSPRYKVTKRGQDVALRCDPISGHVSLYWYRQALGQGPEFLTYFNYEAQQDKSGLPNDRFSAERPEGSISTLTIQRTEQRDSAMYRCASSLAWSGNGDTQYFGPGTRLTVL.